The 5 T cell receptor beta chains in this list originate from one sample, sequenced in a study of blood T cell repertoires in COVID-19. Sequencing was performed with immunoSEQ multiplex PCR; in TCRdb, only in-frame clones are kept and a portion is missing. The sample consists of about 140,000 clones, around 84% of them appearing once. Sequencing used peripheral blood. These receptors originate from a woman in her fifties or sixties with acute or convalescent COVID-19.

This CDR3 reads CASASLTGKPEAFF. As DNA, the CDR3 is TGCGCCAGCGCCAGCCTTACAGGGAAACCTGAAGCTTTCTTT. This rearrangement joins TRBV4-1 to TRBJ1-1; a possible D gene is TRBD1 (6 bases). V lost 8 bases and J lost 6, with 19 bases in between. This CDR3 is built from 14 residues. Germline V gene lookup returns CDR1 MGHRA and CDR2 YSYEKL.

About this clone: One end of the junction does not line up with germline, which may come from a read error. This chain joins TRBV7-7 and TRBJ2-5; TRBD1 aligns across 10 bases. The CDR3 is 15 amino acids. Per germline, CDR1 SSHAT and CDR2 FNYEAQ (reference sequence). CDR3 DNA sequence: TGTGCTAGCAGCTTAGGGGGACAGGGGCCGGTGACCCAGTACTTC. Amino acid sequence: CASSLGGQGPVTQYF.

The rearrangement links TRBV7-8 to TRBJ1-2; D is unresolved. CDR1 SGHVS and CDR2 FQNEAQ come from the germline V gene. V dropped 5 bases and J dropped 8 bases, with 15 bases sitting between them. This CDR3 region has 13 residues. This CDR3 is CASSLIEDPGYTF. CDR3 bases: TGTGCCAGCAGCCTCATCGAGGATCCCGGCTACACCTTC.

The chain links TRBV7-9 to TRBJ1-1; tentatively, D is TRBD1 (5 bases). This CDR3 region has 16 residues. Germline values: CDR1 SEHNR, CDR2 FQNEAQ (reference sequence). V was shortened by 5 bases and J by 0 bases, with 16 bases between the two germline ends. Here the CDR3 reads CASSLYGGVVNTEAFF. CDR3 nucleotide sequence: TGTGCCAGCAGCCTATATGGGGGGGTAGTGAACACTGAAGCTTTCTTT.

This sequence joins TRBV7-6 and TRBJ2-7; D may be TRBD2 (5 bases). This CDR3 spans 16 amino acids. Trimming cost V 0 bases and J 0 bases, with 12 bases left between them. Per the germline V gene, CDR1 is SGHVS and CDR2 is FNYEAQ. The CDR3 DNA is TGTGCCAGCAGCTTAGCCGTCTGGAGGAGCTCCTACGAGCAGTACTTC. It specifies CASSLAVWRSSYEQYF.